Listed below are T cell receptor beta chains from one sample, sequenced in a study of cytomegalovirus exposure and HLA in healthy donors. Measured with immunoSEQ multiplex PCR; TCRdb has only the in-frame clones, and not every one. This sample yields 85,000 to 130,000 clones, of which roughly 70% are seen a single time; over 4% belongs to the top ten. Specimen: PBMCs. The receptors were gathered from a woman younger than 30 in good health and CMV-seropositive. Both conserved end residues are part of each CDR3. The size field is filled for only some rows; it gives once, few, many or a size class.

clone size	V gene	J gene	CDR3 protein
NA	TRBV7-2	TRBJ1-1	CASSLRVLMTEAFF
NA	TRBV4-1	TRBJ2-2	CASSQTASDTGELFF
NA	TRBV12-5	TRBJ2-1	CASGLVSSGRSNEQFF
few	TRBV5-1	TRBJ2-7	CASSQDGTENYEQYF
NA	TRBV11-2	TRBJ2-1	CASSLAGNNEQFF
NA	TRBV2	TRBJ2-7	CASSEGLAGKAYEQYF
NA	TRBV27	TRBJ1-2	CASSLSGHMLYGYTF
few	TRBV7-3	TRBJ2-3	CASSSGQGSTDTQYF
NA	TRBV2	TRBJ2-7	CASTRSFQAYEQYF
once	TRBV7-2	TRBJ2-2	CASREPGQASGELFF
NA	TRBV7-2	TRBJ2-7	CASSWGTTGNEQYF
few	TRBV6-5	TRBJ1-1	CASSSQTGPTEAFF
NA	TRBV13	TRBJ2-1	CATSLAGGPRAYNEQFF
few	TRBV7-3	TRBJ2-1	CASSPSGGGPYNEQFF
NA	TRBV7-2	TRBJ2-7	CASSLAAGSYEQYF
NA	TRBV28	TRBJ1-1	CASSLWAGGVTEAFF
NA	TRBV7-2	TRBJ2-7	CASSSSGSSYEQYF
NA	TRBV5-4	TRBJ1-3	CASSSPGQGAGNTIYF
NA	TRBV27	TRBJ1-4	CASSRSGDLRQTNEKLFF
NA	TRBV4-3	TRBJ2-7	CASSQDIEGGDYEQYF
NA	TRBV27	TRBJ2-7	CASSLTSGGTYEQYF
NA	TRBV5-1	TRBJ1-1	CASSLGQSNTEAFF
NA	TRBV19	TRBJ1-5	CASSKDSNQPQHF
once	TRBV9	TRBJ2-7	CASSGTTGDASGRRGDEQYF
NA	TRBV27	TRBJ2-3	CAGTGLAGVGTDTQYF
NA	TRBV28	TRBJ1-3	CASSGRLRFGNTIYF
once	TRBV7-2	TRBJ2-3	CASSRDRASTDTQYF
NA	TRBV27	TRBJ2-7	CASSLASDSYEQYF
NA	TRBV29-1	TRBJ2-7	CSGLGTAYEQYF
NA	TRBV5-4	TRBJ1-1	CASSRTGSMNTEAFF
NA	TRBV7-9	TRBJ2-7	CASSSLRLAGPSYEQYF
once	TRBV6-5	TRBJ2-5	CASSYTESGDQETQYF
NA	TRBV14	TRBJ1-3	CASSQDHRTTGNTIYF
NA	TRBV7-3	TRBJ2-3	CASSLGGPSTDTQYF
NA	TRBV15	TRBJ2-4	CATGGLAVTLAKNIQYF
NA	TRBV7-6	TRBJ1-5	CASSLDTGGLDQPQHF
NA	TRBV27	TRBJ1-4	CASSVIRGKLFF